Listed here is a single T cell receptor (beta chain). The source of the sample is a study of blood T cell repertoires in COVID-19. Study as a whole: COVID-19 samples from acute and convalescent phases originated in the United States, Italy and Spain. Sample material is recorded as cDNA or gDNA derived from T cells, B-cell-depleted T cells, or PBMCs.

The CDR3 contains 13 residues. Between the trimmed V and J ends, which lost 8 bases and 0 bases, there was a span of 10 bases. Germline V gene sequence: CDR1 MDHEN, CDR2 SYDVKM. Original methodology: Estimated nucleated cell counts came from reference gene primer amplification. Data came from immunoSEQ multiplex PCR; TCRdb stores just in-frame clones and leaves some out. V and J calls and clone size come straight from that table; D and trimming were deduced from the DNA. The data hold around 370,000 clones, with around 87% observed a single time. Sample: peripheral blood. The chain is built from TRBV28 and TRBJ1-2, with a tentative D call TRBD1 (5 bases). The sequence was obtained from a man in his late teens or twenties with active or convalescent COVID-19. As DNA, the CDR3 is TGTGCCAGCGTCGACAGCGCTAACTATGGCTACACCTTC. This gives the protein CASVDSANYGYTF.